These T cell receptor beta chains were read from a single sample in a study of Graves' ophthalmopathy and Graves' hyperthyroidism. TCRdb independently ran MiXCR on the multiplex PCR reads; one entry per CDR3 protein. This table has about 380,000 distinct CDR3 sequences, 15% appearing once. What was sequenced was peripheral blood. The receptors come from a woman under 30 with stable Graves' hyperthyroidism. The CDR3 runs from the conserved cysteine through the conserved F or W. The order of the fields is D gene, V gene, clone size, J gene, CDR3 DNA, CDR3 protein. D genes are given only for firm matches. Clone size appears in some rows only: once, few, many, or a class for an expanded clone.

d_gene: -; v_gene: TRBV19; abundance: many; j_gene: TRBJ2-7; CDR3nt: TGTGCCAGTAGTGAGCAGCCCTGGGGGGAGCAGTACTTC; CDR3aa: CASSEQPWGEQYF
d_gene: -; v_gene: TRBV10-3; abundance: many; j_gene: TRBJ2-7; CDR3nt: TGTGCCATCAGTGGGGGACGGGGGTACGAGCAGTACTTC; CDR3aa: CAISGGRGYEQYF
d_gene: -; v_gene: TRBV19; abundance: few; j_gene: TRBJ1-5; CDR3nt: TGTGCCAGTAGTCCGGCCGTTTTAGGTCAGCCCCAGCATTTT; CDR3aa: CASSPAVLGQPQHF
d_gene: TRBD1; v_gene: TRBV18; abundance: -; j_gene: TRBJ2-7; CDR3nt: TGTGCCAGCTCCCCCCTTGGGACAGAAAATTCCTACGAGCAGTACTTC; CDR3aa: CASSPLGTENSYEQYF
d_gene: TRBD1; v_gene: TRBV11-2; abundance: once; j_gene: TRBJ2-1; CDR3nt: TGTGCCAGCAGCAGGGCCGGGACAGGGGTTCCTTTGAATGAGCAGTTCTTC; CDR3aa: CASSRAGTGVPLNEQFF
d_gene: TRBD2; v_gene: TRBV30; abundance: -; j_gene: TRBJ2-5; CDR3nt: TGTGCCTGTGCGGGGGGGTACCAAGAGACCCAGTACTTC; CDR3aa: CACAGGYQETQYF
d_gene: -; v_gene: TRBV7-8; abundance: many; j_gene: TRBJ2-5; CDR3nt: TGTGCCAGCAGCAACTTGGACAGCAAGAATAGGGAGACCCAGTACTTC; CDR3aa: CASSNLDSKNRETQYF
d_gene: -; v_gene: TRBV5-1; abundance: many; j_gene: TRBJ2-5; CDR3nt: TGCGCCAGCAGCTTGGAAGGCAGGCCAGGCCAAGAGACCCAGTACTTC; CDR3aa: CASSLEGRPGQETQYF
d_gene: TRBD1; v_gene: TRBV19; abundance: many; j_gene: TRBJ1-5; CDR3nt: TGTGCCTCCACACGGGACAGAAATCAGCCCCAGCATTTT; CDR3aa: CASTRDRNQPQHF
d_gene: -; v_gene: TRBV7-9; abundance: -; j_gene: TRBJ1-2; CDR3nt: TGTGCCAGCAGAACAGAGACAGCCCCTAACTATGGCTACACCTTC; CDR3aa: CASRTETAPNYGYTF
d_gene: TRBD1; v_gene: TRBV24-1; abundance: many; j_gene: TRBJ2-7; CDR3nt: TGTGCCACCAGTGATTCAGGGACAGCTTCCTACGAGCAGTACTTC; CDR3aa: CATSDSGTASYEQYF
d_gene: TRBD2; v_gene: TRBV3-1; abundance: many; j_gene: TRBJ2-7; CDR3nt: TGTGCCAGCAGCCCCACCTTGTCGGGGGGGAGCTCCTACGAGCAGTACTTC; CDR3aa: CASSPTLSGGSSYEQYF
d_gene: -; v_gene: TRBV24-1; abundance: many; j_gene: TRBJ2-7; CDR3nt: TGTGCCACCAGTGATTGGCGTCGGGGGAACGAGCAGTACTTC; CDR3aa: CATSDWRRGNEQYF
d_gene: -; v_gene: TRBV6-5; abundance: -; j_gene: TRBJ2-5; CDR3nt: TGTGCCAGCAGTTACTCCCTTTTGGGGGGAGAGACCCAGTACTTC; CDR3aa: CASSYSLLGGETQYF
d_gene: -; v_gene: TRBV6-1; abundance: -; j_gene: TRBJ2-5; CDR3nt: TGTGCCAGCAGTGAACAGGGGCTTCAAGAGACCCAGTACTTC; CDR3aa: CASSEQGLQETQYF
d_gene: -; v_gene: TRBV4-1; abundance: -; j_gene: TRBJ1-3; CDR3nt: TGCGCCAGCAGCCAACCCCCCAGGGATGGAGGAAACACCATATATTTT; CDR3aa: CASSQPPRDGGNTIYF
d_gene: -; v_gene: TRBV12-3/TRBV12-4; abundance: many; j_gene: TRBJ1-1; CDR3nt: TGTGCCAGCAGTCTCGGGACACCTGACACTGAAGCTTTCTTT; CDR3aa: CASSLGTPDTEAFF